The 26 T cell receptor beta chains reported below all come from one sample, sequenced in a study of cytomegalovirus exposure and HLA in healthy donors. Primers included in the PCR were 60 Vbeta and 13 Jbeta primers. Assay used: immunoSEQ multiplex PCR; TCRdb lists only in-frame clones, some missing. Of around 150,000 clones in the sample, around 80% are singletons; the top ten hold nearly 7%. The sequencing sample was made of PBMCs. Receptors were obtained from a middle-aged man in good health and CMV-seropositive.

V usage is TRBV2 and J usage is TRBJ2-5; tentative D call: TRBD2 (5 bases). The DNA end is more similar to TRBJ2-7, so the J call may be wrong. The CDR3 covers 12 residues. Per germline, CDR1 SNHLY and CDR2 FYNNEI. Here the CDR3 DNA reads TGTGCCAGCAGTGAAGGAGGGTACGAGCAGTACTTC. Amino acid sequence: CASSEGGYEQYF.

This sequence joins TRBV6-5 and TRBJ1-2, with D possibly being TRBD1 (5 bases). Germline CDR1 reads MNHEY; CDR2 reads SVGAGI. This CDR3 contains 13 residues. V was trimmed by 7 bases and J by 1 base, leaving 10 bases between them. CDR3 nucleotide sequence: TGTGCCAGCACCGTAGACAGTAACTATGGCTACACCTTC. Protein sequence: CASTVDSNYGYTF.

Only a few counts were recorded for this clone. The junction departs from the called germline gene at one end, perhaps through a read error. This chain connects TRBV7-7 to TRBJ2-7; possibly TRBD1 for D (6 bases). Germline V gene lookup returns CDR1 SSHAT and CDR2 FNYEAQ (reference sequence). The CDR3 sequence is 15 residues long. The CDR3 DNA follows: TGTGCTAGCATCTCTCCCGGGACAAGCTCCTACGAGCAGTACTTC. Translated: CASISPGTSSYEQYF.

The CDR3 spells CASSSDPQILNTEAFF. DNA of the CDR3: TGTGCCAGCAGCTCCGATCCTCAGATACTAAACACTGAAGCTTTCTTT. The gene calls are TRBV13 and TRBJ1-1; D remains unclear. Trimming stripped 4 bases from V and 2 bases from J, with 17 bases between. CDR1 and CDR2 from the germline V gene are PRHDT and FYEKMQ (reference sequence). This CDR3 has 16 residues.

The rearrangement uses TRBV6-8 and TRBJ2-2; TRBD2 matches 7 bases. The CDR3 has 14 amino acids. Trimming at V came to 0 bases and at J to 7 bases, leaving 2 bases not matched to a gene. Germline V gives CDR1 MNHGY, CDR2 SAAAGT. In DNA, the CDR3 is TGTGCCAGCAGTTACTCGGCGGGGGTCGGGGAGCTGTTTTTT. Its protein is CASSYSAGVGELFF.

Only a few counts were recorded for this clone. CDR3 sequence (DNA): TGTGCCAGCAGTGAAACCCGACAGGGTCGGGAAAAACTGTTTTTT. Residues: CASSETRQGREKLFF. This chain joins TRBV2 and TRBJ1-4, with 7 bases identical to TRBD1. V lost 2 bases to trimming and J lost 8 bases; unmatched junction nucleotides: 8. The germline CDR1 and CDR2 sequences are SNHLY and FYNNEI. The CDR3 is made up of 15 amino acids.

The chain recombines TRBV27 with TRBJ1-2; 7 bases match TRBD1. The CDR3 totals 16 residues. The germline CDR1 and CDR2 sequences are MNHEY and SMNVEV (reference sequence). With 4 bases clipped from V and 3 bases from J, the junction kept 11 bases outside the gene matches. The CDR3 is CASSSLRQGGDYGYTF. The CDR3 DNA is TGTGCCAGCAGTTCTCTCCGACAGGGCGGGGACTATGGCTACACCTTC.

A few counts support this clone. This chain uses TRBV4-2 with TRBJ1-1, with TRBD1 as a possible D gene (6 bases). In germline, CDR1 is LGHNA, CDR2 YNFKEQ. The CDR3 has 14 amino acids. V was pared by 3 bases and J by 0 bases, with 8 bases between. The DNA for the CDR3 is TGTGCCAGCAGCCACGGACAGCTGAACACTGAAGCTTTCTTT. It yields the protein CASSHGQLNTEAFF.

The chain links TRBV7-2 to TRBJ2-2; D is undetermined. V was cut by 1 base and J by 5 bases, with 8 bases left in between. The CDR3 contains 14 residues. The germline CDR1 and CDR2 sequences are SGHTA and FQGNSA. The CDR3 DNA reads TGTGCCAGCAGCTTAGGGAGTGCTACCGGGGAGCTGTTTTTT. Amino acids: CASSLGSATGELFF.

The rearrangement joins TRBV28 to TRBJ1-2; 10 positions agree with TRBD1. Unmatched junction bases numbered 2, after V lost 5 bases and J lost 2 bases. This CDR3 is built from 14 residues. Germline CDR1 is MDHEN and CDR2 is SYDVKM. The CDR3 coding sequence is TGTGCCAGCAGTGGACAGGGGGGCAACTATGGCTACACCTTC. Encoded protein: CASSGQGGNYGYTF.

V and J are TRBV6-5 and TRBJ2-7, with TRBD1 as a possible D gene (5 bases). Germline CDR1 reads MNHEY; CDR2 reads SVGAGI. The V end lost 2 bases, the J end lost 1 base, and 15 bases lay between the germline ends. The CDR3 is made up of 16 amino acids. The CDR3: CASSYRIDSLSYEQYF. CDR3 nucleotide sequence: TGTGCCAGCAGTTACCGGATAGACAGTTTGTCCTACGAGCAGTACTTC.

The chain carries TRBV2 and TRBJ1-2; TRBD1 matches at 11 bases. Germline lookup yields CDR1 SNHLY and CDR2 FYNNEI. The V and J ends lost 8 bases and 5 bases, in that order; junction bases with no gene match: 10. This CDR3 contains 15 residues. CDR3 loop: CASRRGTGGRYGYTF. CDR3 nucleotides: TGTGCCAGCCGGCGGGGGACAGGGGGAAGGTATGGCTACACCTTC.

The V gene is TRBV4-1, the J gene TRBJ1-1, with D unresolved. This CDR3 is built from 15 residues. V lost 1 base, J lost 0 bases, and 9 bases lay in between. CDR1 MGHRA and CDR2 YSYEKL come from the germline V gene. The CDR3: CASSQAGGMNTEAFF. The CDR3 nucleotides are TGCGCCAGCAGCCAAGCCGGCGGAATGAACACTGAAGCTTTCTTT.

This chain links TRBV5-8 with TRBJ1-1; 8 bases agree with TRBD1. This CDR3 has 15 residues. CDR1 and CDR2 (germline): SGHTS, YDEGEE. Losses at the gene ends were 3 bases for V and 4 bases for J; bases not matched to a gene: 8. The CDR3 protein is CASSSQGVLSTEAFF. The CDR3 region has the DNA TGTGCCAGCAGCTCACAGGGGGTATTAAGCACTGAAGCTTTCTTT.

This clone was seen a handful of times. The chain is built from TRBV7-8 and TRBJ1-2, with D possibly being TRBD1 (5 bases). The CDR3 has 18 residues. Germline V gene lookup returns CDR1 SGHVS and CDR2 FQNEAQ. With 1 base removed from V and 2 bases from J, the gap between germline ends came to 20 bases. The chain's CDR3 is CASSLVQFRGGSNYGYTF. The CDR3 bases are TGTGCCAGCAGCTTAGTTCAGTTTCGGGGGGGATCGAACTATGGCTACACCTTC.

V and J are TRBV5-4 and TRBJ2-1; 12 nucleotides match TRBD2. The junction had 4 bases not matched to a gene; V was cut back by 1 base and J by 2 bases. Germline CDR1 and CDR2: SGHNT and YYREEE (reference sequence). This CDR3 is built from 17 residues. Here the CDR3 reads CASSLWGLAGAYNEQFF. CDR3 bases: TGTGCCAGCAGCTTGTGGGGACTAGCGGGCGCCTACAATGAGCAGTTCTTC.

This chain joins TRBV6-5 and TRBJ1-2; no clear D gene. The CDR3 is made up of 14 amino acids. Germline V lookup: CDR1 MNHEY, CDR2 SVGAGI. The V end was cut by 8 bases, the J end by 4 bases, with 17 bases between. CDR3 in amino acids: CASAEVYPPYGYTF. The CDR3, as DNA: TGTGCCAGCGCCGAGGTCTACCCCCCCTATGGCTACACCTTC.

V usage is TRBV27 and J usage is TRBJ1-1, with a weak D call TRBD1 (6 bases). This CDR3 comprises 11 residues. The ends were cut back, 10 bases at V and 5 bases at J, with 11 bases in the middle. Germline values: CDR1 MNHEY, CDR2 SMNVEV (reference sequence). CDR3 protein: CATTRGTEAFF. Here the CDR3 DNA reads TGTGCCACCACCAGGGGAACTGAAGCTTTCTTT.

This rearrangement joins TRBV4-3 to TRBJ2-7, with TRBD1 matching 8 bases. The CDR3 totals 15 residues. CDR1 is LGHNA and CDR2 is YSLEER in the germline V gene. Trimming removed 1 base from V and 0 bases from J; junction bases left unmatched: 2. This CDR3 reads CASSQGQGSSYEQYF. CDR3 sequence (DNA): TGCGCCAGCAGCCAAGGACAGGGGAGCTCCTACGAGCAGTACTTC.

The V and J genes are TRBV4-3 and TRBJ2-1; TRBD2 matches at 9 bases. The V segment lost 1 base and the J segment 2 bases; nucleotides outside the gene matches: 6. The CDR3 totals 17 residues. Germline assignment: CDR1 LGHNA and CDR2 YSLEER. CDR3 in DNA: TGCGCCAGCAGCCAAGTTCCAGGGACTAGCCCCTACAATGAGCAGTTCTTC. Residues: CASSQVPGTSPYNEQFF.

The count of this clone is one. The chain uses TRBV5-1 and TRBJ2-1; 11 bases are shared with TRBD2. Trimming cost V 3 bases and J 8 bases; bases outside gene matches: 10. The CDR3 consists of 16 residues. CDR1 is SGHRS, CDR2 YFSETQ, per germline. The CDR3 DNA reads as TGCGCCAGCAGCTCAAGGGTAGCGGGAGGGCCAGATGAGCAGTTCTTC. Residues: CASSSRVAGGPDEQFF.

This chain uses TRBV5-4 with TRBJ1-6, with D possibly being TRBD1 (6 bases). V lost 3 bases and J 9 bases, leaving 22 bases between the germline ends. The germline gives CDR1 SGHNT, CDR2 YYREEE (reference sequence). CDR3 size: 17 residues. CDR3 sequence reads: CASSWGTFRGRVSPLHF. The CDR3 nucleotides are TGTGCCAGCAGCTGGGGGACATTTCGGGGTAGAGTTTCACCCCTCCACTTT. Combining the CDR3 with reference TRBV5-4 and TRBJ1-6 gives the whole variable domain ETGVTQSPTHLIKTRGQQVTLRCSSQSGHNTVSWYQQALGQGPQFIFQYYREEENGRGNFPPRFSGLQFPNYSSELNVNALELDDSALYLCASSWGTFRGRVSPLHFGNGTRLTVT.

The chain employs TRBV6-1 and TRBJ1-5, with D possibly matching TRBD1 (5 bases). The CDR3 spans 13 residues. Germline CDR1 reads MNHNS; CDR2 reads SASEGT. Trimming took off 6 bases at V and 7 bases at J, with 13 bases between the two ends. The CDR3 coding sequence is TGTGCCAGCAGGTCACAGGCTAGGCAGCCCCAGCATTTT. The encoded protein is CASRSQARQPQHF.

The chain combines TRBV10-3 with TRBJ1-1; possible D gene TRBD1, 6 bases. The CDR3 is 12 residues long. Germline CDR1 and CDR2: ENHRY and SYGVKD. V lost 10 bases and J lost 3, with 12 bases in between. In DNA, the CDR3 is TGTGCCACAGGACAGTCGGACACTGAAGCTTTCTTT. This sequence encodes CATGQSDTEAFF.

The CDR3 DNA sequence: TGTGCCAGCAGCCGCCCAGGGACAGTCAACTTCCACGAGCAGTACTTC. Translation gives CASSRPGTVNFHEQYF. The V call is TRBV7-9, the J call TRBJ2-7, with TRBD1 matching over 7 bases. Germline CDR1 reads SEHNR; CDR2 reads FQNEAQ (reference sequence). CDR3 size: 16 residues. V was clipped by 5 bases and J by 5 bases; unmatched bases: 15.

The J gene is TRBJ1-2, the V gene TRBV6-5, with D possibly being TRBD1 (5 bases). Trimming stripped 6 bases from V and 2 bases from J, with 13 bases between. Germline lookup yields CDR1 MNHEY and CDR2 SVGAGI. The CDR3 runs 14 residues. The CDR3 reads CASSPSGGNYGYTF. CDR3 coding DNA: TGTGCCAGCAGCCCCTCGGGGGGGAACTATGGCTACACCTTC.